One TCR beta chain is described in this entry. Original handling: Estimated nucleated cell counts came from reference gene primer amplification. The method was immunoSEQ multiplex PCR; TCRdb's version includes in-frame clones alone and lacks a portion of them. V, J and clone size are those of that table, while D and trimming were read from the DNA. The data show approximately 240,000 clones, about 85% seen once. V gave up 4 bases and J gave up 2 bases; unmatched junction bases: 6. Germline CDR1 and CDR2: MGHRA and YSYEKL. The CDR3 sequence is 16 residues long. This sample stems from a study of blood T cell repertoires in COVID-19. Across the whole study: Italy, Spain and the United States were the sources of the convalescent and acute COVID-19 samples. Sources were T cells, B-cell-depleted T cells, or PBMCs; the material itself was cDNA or gDNA.

The chain employs TRBV4-1 and TRBJ1-1, with TRBD1 identical over 11 bases. The source is a woman older than 75 with active or convalescent COVID-19. Sequenced: peripheral blood. The CDR3 loop is CASSLGQGAVNTEAFF. CDR3 sequence (DNA): TGCGCCAGCAGCCTCGGACAGGGGGCAGTTAACACTGAAGCTTTCTTT.